The clone carrying this T cell receptor (beta chain) was observed many times. TCRdb independently ran MiXCR on the 5' RACE reads; one entry per CDR3 protein. This sample has about 17,000 distinct CDR3 sequences, with about 15% found just once. The data originate from a study of HIV-infected patients and healthy controls. This CDR3 region has 16 residues. Between the trimmed V and J ends, which lost 5 bases and 2 bases, there was a span of 16 bases. Germline V gene lookup returns CDR1 SGHTA and CDR2 FQGNSA. The chain links TRBV7-2 to TRBJ1-5; tentatively, D is TRBD1 (6 bases). The origin of this receptor is a human donor in good health. The sample consisted of CD8+ T cells from blood. CDR3 in DNA: TGTGCCAGCAGCCCTCTACTACAGGGCGGCAATCAGCCCCAGCATTTT. It yields the protein CASSPLLQGGNQPQHF.